This T cell receptor beta chain stems from a study of blood T cell repertoires in COVID-19. Study processing details: Estimated nucleated cell counts came from reference gene primer amplification. Assay used: immunoSEQ multiplex PCR; TCRdb lists only in-frame clones, some missing. V and J calls and clone size follow that table, whereas D and trimming were derived from the DNA. The sample has about 44,000 clones, roughly four fifths seen once. The receptor was derived from a human donor in a cohort sampled during active COVID-19. Sequenced material: peripheral blood.

The CDR3 nucleotides are TGTGCCAGCAGTTACAGGGGACTCTATAATTCACCCCTCCACTTT. Translation gives CASSYRGLYNSPLHF. The chain recombines TRBV7-2 with TRBJ1-6; 7 bases are shared with TRBD1. From germline, CDR1 is SGHTA and CDR2 FQGNSA. V gave up 6 bases and J gave up 3 bases; unmatched junction bases: 5. The CDR3 consists of 15 residues.